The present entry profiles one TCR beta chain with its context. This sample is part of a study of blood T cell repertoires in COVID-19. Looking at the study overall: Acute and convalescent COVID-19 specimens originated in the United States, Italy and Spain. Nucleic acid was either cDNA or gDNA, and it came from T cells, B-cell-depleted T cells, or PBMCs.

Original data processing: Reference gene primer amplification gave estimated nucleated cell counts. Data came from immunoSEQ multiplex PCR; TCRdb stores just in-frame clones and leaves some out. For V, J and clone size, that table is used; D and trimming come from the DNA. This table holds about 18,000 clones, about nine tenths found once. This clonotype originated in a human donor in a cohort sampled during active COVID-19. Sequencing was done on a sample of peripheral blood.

In DNA form, the CDR3 reads TGTGCCAGCAGGGAGGTGGGGTCTGGCTACACCTTC. Translating it yields CASREVGSGYTF. The J gene is TRBJ1-2, the V gene TRBV6-6; D not certain. The ends were cut back, 6 bases at V and 7 bases at J, with 12 bases in the middle. CDR1 MNHNY and CDR2 SVGAGI come from the germline V gene (reference sequence). This CDR3 spans 12 amino acids.